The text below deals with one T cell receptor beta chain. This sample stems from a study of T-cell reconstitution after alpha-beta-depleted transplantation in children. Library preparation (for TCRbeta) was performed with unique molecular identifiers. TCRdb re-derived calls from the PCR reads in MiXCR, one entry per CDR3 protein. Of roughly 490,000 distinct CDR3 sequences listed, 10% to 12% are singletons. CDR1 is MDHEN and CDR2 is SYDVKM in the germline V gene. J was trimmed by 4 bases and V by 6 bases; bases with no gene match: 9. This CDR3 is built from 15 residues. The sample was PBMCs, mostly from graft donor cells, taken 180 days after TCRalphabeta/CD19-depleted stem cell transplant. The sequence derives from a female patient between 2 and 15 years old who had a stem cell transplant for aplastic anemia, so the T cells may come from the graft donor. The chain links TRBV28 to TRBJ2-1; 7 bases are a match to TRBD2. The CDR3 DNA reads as TGTGCCAGCAGCAACGGGGCTAGCGGTTACAATGAGCAGTTCTTC. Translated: CASSNGASGYNEQFF.